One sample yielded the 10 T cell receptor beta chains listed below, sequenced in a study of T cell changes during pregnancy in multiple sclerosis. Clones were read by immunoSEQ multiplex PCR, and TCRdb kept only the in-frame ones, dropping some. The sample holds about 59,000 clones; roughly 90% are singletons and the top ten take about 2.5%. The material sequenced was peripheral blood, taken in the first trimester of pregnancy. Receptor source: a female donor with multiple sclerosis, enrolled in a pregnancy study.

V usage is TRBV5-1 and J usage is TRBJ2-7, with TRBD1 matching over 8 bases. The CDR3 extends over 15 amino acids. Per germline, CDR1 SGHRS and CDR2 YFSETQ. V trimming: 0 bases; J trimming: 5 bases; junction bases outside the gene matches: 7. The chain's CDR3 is CASSLVQDRVDEQYF. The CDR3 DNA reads TGCGCCAGCAGCTTGGTTCAGGACAGGGTTGACGAGCAGTACTTC.

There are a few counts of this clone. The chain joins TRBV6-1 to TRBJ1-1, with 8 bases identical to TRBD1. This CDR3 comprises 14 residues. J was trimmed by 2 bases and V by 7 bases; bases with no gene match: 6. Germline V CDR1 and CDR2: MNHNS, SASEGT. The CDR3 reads CASNIDRGNTEAFF. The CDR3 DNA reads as TGTGCCAGCAATATAGACAGGGGAAACACTGAAGCTTTCTTT.

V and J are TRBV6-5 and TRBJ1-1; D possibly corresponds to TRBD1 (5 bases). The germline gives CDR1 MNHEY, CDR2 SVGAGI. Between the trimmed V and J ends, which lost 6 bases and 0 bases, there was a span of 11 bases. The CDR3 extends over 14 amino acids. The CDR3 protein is CASSHRPMNTEAFF. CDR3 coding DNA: TGTGCCAGCAGCCACAGGCCCATGAACACTGAAGCTTTCTTT.

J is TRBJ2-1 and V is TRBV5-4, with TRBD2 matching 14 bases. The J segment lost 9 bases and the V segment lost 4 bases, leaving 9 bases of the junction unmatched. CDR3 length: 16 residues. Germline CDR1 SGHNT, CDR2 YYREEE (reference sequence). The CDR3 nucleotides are TGTGCCAGCAGCCCGACTAGCGGGAGGGCCGGGGGTGAGCAGTTCTTC. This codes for CASSPTSGRAGGEQFF.

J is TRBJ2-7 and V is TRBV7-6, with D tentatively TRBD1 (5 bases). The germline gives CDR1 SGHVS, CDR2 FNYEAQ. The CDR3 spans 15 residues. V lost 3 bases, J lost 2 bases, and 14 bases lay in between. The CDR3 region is CASSFFQGPAYEQYF. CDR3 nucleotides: TGTGCCAGCAGCTTCTTCCAGGGTCCAGCCTACGAGCAGTACTTC.

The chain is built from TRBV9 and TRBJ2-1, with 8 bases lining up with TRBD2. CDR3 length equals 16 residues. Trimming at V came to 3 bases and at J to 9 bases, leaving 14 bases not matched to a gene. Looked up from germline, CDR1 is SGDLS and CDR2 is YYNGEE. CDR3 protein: CASSAGDSGINGEQFF. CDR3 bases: TGTGCCAGCAGCGCGGGGGATAGCGGGATTAACGGTGAGCAGTTCTTC.

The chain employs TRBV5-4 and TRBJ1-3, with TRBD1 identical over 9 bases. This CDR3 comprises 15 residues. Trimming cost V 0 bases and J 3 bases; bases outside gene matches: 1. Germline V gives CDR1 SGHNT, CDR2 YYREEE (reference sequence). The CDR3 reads CASSLDRGLGNTIYF. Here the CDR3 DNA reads TGTGCCAGCAGCTTGGACAGGGGGCTTGGAAACACCATATATTTT.

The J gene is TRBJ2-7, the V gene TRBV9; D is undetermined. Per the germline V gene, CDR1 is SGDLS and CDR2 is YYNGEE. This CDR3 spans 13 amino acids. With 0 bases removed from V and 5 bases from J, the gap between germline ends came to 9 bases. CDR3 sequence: CASSVGVNDEQYF. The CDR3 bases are TGTGCCAGCAGCGTAGGAGTAAACGACGAGCAGTACTTC.

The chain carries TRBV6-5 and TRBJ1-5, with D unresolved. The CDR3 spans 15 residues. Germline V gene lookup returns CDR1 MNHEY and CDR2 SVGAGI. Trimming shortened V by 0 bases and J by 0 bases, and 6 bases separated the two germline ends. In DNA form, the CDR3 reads TGTGCCAGCAGTTACTCCAGTAATAGCAATCAGCCCCAGCATTTT. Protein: CASSYSSNSNQPQHF.

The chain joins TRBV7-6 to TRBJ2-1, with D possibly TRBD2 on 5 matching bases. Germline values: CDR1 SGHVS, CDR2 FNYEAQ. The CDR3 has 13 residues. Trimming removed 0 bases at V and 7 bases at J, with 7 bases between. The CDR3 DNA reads TGTGCCAGCAGCTTAGCGGAGGTTAATGAGCAGTTCTTC. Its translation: CASSLAEVNEQFF.